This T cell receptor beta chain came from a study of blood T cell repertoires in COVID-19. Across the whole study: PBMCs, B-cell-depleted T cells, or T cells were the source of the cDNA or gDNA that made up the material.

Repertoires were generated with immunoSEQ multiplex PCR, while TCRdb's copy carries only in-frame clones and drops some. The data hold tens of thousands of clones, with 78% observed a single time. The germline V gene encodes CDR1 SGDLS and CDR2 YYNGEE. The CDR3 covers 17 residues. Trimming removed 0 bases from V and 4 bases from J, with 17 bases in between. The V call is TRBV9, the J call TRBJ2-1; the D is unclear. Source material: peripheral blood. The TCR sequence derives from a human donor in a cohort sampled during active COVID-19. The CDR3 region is CASSVGVLDSPYNEQFF. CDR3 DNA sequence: TGTGCCAGCAGCGTAGGGGTCCTTGACTCGCCATACAATGAGCAGTTCTTC.